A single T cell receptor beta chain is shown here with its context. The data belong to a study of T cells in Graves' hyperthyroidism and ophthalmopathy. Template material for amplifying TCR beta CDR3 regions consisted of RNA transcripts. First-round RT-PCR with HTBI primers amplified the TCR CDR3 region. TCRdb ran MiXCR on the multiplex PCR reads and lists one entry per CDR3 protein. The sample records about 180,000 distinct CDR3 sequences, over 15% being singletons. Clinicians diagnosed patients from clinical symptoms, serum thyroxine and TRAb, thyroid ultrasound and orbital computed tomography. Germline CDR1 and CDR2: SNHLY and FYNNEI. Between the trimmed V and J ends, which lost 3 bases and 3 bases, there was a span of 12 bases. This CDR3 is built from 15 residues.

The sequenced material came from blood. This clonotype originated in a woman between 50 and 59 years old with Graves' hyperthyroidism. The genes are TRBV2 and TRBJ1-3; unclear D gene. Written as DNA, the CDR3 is TGTGCCAGCAGTGATGGCTCTCTCAGTGGAAACACCATATATTTT. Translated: CASSDGSLSGNTIYF.